This record looks at one TCR beta chain sequence and its context. Its target is unknown. TCRdb used MiXCR to reprocess the 5' RACE reads, holding one entry per CDR3 protein. Of 410,000 or so distinct CDR3 sequences detected, about 18% appear once; the ten largest clones hold around 10%. These data belong to a study of identical twins. Study-wide results and caveats: Zero-insertion findings could be partly confounded by invariant cells (MAIT and iNKT cells).

The germline V and J ends were trimmed by 0 bases and 6 bases, with 13 bases remaining between them. The CDR3 is 15 amino acids. Germline values: CDR1 SGDLS, CDR2 YYNGEE. The TCR sequence derives from a man aged 50 to 59 in good health. The chain carries TRBV9 and TRBJ2-1, with D perhaps given as TRBD1 or TRBD2 (6 bases each). Input material: naive T cells sorted from blood. The CDR3, as DNA: TGTGCCAGCAGCGTAGACCGGGGGCGCGTCAATGAGCAGTTCTTC. Amino acid sequence: CASSVDRGRVNEQFF.